These 11 T cell receptor beta chains were all obtained from the same sample, sequenced in a study of neurological immune-mediated disorders. TCRdb itself ran the 5' RACE reads through MiXCR, one entry per CDR3 protein. The sample gives roughly 50,000 distinct CDR3 sequences, 16% of which show up once; more than 3.5% is in the top ten. Sequenced input: PBMCs. The source is a man aged 55 to 70 in good health.

This clonotype has a count of ten or more. The CDR3 loop is CSVDRSGAWQETQYF. For the CDR3, the DNA is TGCAGCGTTGATCGGTCTGGGGCTTGGCAAGAGACCCAGTACTTC. The rearrangement joins TRBV29-1 to TRBJ2-5, with D perhaps TRBD1 (5 bases). Germline loops: CDR1 SQVTM, CDR2 ANQGSEA. The CDR3 is 15 residues long. V shed 3 bases and J shed 2 bases, with 16 bases lying between them.

In its sample, this clonotype was seen many times. This CDR3 reads CASSLGLAGVNEQYF. The DNA for the CDR3 is TGTGCCAGCAGCTTAGGACTAGCGGGAGTCAACGAGCAGTACTTC. V is TRBV7-3 and J is TRBJ2-7, with TRBD2 matching 13 bases. Looked up from germline, CDR1 is SGHTA and CDR2 is FQGTGA. The CDR3 sequence is 15 residues long. Trimming at V came to 2 bases and at J to 5 bases, leaving 3 bases not matched to a gene.

This clonotype occurred many times. V is TRBV7-9 and J is TRBJ2-1, with 9 bases matching TRBD2. CDR3 length equals 15 residues. CDR1 and CDR2 (germline): SEHNR, FQNEAQ (reference sequence). V shed 5 bases, J shed 5 bases, and the junction held 7 bases outside the gene matches. The CDR3 nucleotides are TGTGCCAGCAGCCCAATAGCGGGAGTCGACAATGAGCAGTTCTTC. Amino acids: CASSPIAGVDNEQFF. The full variable domain, completed using reference TRBV7-9 and TRBJ2-1, is DTGVSQNPRHKITKRGQNVTFRCDPISEHNRLYWYRQTLGQGPEFLTYFQNEAQLEKSRLLSDRFSAERPKGSFSTLEIQRTEQGDSAMYLCASSPIAGVDNEQFFGPGTRLTVL.

This clonotype was picked up many times. The chain employs TRBV5-1 and TRBJ2-7; D may be TRBD1 (5 bases). V lost 0 bases and J lost 7, with 11 bases in between. Germline values: CDR1 SGHRS, CDR2 YFSETQ. The CDR3 covers 13 residues. The CDR3 spells CASSLGLQGEQYF. In nucleotides, the CDR3 is TGCGCCAGCAGCTTGGGCCTGCAGGGAGAGCAGTACTTC.

V usage is TRBV6-2 or TRBV6-3 and J usage is TRBJ2-1; 15 bases are a match to TRBD2. Germline V gene sequence: CDR1 MNHEY, CDR2 SVGEGT. V shed 4 bases and J 2 bases; nucleotides not matched to a gene: 3. This CDR3 has 17 amino acids. In nucleotides, the CDR3 is TGTGCCAGCAGTTGGACTAGCGGGAGGGCCCCCTACAATGAGCAGTTCTTC. It specifies CASSWTSGRAPYNEQFF.

Ten or more counts support this clonotype. The genes are TRBV15 and TRBJ2-5; no clear D gene. V gave up 0 bases and J gave up 4 bases, with 6 bases separating them. Germline values: CDR1 LNHNV, CDR2 YYDKDF (reference sequence). The CDR3 length is 13 residues. Written as DNA, the CDR3 is TGTGCCACCAGCAGAGACGACGGAGAGACCCAGTACTTC. Translation gives CATSRDDGETQYF. Drawing the rest from reference TRBV15 and TRBJ2-5, the complete variable domain is DAMVIQNPRYQVTQFGKPVTLSCSQTLNHNVMYWYQQKSSQAPKLLFHYYDKDFNNEADTPDNFQSRRPNTSFCFLDIRSPGLGDTAMYLCATSRDDGETQYFGPGTRLLVL.

The genes are TRBV20-1 and TRBJ2-3; unclear D gene. The germline V gene has CDR1 DFQATT and CDR2 SNEGSKA (reference sequence). The CDR3 consists of 12 residues. Trimming removed 1 base at V and 2 bases at J, with 4 bases between. The chain's CDR3 is CSARVYTDTQYF. The CDR3 bases are TGCAGTGCTAGAGTGTACACAGATACGCAGTATTTT.

In DNA, the CDR3 is TGTGCCAGCAGCCCGACAGTGAACACCGGGGAGCTGTTTTTT. It translates to CASSPTVNTGELFF. The gene calls are TRBV28 and TRBJ2-2, with D possibly being TRBD1 (5 bases). This CDR3 is built from 14 residues. Looked up from germline, CDR1 is MDHEN and CDR2 is SYDVKM. V lost 6 bases and J lost 1, with 9 bases in between.

This clonotype was counted ten times or more. The chain couples TRBV20-1 to TRBJ2-7; TRBD1 matches at 9 bases. There are 15 residues in the CDR3. Germline V gene sequence: CDR1 DFQATT, CDR2 SNEGSKA (reference sequence). With V trimmed by 4 bases and J by 7 bases, 14 bases remained unmatched. Written as DNA, the CDR3 is TGCAGTGCTATGCTACCGGGACAGGGTTTGGGGGAGCAGTACTTC. As protein: CSAMLPGQGLGEQYF.

This clonotype has ten or more counts. The chain carries TRBV20-1 and TRBJ2-7; TRBD2 aligns across 14 bases. The CDR3 is 13 amino acids. Germline lookup yields CDR1 DFQATT and CDR2 SNEGSKA (reference sequence). J lost 5 bases, V lost 6 bases, and 3 bases had no gene match. The CDR3 DNA is TGCAGTGCCCGGACTAGCGGGAGGAACGAGCAGTACTTC. Translated: CSARTSGRNEQYF.

This sequence joins TRBV2 and TRBJ2-7; TRBD2 matches at 7 bases. This CDR3 region has 12 residues. Per the germline V gene, CDR1 is SNHLY and CDR2 is FYNNEI. Trimming cost V 7 bases and J 3 bases; bases outside gene matches: 3. The CDR3 DNA follows: TGTGCCAGCAACCAGCGGGGCTACGAGCAGTACTTC. Translated, it gives CASNQRGYEQYF.